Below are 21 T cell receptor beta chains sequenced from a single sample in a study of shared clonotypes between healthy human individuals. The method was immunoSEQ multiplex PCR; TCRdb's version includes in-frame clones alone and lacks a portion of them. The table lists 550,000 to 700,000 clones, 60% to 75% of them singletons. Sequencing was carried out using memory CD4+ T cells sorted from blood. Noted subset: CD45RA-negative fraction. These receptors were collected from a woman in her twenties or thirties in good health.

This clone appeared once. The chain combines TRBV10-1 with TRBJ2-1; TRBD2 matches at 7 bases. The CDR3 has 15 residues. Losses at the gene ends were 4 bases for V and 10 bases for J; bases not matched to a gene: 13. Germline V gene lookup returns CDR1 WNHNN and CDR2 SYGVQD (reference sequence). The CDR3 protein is CASSGGGTYEEEQFF. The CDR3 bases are TGCGCCAGCAGTGGGGGGGGGACTTACGAGGAGGAGCAGTTCTTC.

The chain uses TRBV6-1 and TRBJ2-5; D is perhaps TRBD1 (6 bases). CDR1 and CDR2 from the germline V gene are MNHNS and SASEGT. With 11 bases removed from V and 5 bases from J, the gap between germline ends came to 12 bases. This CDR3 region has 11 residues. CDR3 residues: CAVYTGETQYF. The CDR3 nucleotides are TGTGCCGTCTACACAGGGGAGACCCAGTACTTC.

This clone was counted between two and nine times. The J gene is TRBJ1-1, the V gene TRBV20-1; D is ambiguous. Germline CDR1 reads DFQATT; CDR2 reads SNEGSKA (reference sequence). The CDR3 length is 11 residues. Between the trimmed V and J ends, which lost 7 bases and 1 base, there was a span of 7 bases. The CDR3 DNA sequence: TGCAGTGTGTTCAAGAACACTGAAGCTTTCTTT. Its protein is CSVFKNTEAFF.

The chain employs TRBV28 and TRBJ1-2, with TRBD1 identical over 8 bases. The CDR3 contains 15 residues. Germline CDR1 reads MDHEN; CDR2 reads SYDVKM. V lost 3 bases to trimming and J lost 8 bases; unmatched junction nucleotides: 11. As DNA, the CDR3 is TGTGCCAGCAGTTTTCAGGGGGCGATTTTTGAGGGCTACACCTTC. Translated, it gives CASSFQGAIFEGYTF.

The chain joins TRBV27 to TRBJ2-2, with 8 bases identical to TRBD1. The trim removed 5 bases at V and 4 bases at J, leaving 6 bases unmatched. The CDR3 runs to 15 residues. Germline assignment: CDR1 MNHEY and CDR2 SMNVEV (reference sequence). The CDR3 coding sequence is TGTGCCAGCAGTACCTCACAGGGGGTCACCGGGGAGCTGTTTTTT. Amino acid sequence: CASSTSQGVTGELFF.

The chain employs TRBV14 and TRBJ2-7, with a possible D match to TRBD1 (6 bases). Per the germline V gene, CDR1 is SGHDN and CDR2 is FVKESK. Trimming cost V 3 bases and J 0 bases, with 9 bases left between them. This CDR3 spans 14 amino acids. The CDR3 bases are TGTGCCAGCAGCCATGGACAGATCTCCTACGAGCAGTACTTC. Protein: CASSHGQISYEQYF.

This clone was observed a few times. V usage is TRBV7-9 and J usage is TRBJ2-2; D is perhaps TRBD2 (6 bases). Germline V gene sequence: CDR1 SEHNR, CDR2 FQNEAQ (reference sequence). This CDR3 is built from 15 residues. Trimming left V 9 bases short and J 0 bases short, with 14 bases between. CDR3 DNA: TGTGCCAGTCGGCGGGGCGCCGCGAACACCGGGGAGCTGTTTTTT. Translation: CASRRGAANTGELFF.

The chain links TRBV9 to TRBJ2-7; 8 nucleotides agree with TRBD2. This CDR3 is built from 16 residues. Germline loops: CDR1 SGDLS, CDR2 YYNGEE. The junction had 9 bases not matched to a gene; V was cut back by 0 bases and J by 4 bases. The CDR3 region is CASSVGPLAGPYEQYF. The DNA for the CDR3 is TGTGCCAGCAGCGTAGGCCCCTTAGCGGGACCTTACGAGCAGTACTTC.

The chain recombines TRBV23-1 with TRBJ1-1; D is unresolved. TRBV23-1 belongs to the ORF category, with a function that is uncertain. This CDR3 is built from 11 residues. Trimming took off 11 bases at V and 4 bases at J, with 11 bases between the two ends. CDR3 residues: CAGAQRTEAFF. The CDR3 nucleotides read TGCGCCGGCGCCCAGCGCACTGAAGCTTTCTTT.

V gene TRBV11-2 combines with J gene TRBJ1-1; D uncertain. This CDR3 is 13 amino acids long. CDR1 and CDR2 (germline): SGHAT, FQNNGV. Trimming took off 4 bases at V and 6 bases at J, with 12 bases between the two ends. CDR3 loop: CASSYLIAAEAFF. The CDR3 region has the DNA TGTGCCAGCAGCTATCTAATTGCGGCTGAAGCTTTCTTT.

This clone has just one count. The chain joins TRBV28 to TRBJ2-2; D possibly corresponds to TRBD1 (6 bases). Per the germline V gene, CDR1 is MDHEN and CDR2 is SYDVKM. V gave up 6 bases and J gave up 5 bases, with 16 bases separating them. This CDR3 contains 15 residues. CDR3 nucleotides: TGTGCCAGCAGATACCAGGGGACGGGAACCGGGGAGCTGTTTTTT. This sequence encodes CASRYQGTGTGELFF.

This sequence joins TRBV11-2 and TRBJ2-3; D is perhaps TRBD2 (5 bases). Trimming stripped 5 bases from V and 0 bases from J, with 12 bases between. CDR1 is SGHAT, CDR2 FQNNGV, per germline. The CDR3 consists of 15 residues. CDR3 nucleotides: TGTGCCAGCAGCCCCGTCGGGGTTAGCACAGATACGCAGTATTTT. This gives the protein CASSPVGVSTDTQYF.

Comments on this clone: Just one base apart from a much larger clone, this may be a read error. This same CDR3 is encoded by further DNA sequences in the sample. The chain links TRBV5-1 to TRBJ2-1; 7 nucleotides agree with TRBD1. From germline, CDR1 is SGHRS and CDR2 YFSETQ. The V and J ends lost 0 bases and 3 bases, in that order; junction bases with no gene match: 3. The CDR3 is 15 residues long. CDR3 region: CASSLGDRDYNEQFF. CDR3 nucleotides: TGCGCCAGCAGCTTGGGAGACAGGGACTACAATGAGCAGTTCTTC. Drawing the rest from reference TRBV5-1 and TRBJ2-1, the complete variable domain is KAGVTQTPRYLIKTRGQQVTLSCSPISGHRSVSWYQQTPGQGLQFLFEYFSETQRNKGNFPGRFSGRQFSNSRSEMNVSTLELGDSALYLCASSLGDRDYNEQFFGPGTRLTVL.

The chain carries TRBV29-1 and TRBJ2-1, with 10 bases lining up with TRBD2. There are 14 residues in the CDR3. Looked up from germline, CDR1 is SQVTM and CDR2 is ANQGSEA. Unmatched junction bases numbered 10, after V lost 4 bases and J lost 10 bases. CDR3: CSVGGTSDSGEQFF. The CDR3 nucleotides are TGCAGCGTTGGAGGGACTAGCGATTCCGGGGAGCAGTTCTTC.

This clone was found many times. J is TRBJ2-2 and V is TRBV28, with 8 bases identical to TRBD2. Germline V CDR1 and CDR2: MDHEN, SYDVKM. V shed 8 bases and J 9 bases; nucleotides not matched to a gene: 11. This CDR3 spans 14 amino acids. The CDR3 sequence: CASAEGGGRWELFF. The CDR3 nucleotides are TGTGCCAGCGCCGAAGGCGGGGGGCGGTGGGAGCTGTTTTTT. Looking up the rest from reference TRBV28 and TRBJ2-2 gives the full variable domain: DVKVTQSSRYLVKRTGEKVFLECVQDMDHENMFWYRQDPGLGLRLIYFSYDVKMKEKGDIPEGYSVSREKKERFSLILESASTNQTSMYLCASAEGGGRWELFFGEGSRLTVL.

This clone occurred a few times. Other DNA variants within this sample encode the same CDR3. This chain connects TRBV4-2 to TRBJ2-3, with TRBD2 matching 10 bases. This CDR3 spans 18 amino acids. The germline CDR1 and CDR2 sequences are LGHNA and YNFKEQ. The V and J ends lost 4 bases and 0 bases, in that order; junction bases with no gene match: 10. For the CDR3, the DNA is TGTGCCAGCAGCCCCTGGACTAGCGGTTCCTCTAGCACAGATACGCAGTATTTT. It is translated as CASSPWTSGSSSTDTQYF.

The CDR3 reads CASSPTVQETQYF. The CDR3 DNA follows: TGTGCCAGCAGTCCGACTGTCCAAGAGACCCAGTACTTC. The chain carries TRBV28 and TRBJ2-5; D is uncertain. This CDR3 is built from 13 residues. V was shortened by 5 bases and J by 1 base, with 8 bases between the two germline ends. Germline values: CDR1 MDHEN, CDR2 SYDVKM.

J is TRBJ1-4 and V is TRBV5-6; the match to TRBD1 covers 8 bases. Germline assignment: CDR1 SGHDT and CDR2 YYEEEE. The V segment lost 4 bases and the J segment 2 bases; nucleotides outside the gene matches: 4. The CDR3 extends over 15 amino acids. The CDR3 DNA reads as TGTGCCAGCAGCCTCCGGACAGGGACTAATGAAAAACTGTTTTTT. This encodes CASSLRTGTNEKLFF.

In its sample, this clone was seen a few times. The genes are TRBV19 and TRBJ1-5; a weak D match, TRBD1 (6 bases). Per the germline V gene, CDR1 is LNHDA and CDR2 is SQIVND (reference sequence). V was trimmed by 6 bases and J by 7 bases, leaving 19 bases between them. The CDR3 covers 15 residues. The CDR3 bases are TGTGCCAGTAGGTTCCGGGGGGCGTCAAGCCAGCCCCAGCATTTT. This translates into CASRFRGASSQPQHF.

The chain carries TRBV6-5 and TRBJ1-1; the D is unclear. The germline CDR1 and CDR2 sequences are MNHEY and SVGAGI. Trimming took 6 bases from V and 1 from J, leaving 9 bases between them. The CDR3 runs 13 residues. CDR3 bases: TGTGCCAGCAGCCTCAAAGAGAACACTGAAGCTTTCTTT. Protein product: CASSLKENTEAFF.

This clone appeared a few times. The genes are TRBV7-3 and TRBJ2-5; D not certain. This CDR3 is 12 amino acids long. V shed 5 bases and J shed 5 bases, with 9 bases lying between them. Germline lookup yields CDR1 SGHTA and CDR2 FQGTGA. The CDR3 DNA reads TGTGCCAGCAGCCAGGTGGGGGAGACCCAGTACTTC. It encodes CASSQVGETQYF.